Included here is one T cell receptor beta chain sequence, with context. This sample was included in a study of blood T cell repertoires in COVID-19. The wider study: Samples came from the United States, Italy and Spain, spanning acute and convalescent COVID-19. Sources were T cells, B-cell-depleted T cells, or PBMCs; the material itself was cDNA or gDNA.

Authors' data handling: Reference gene primer amplification yielded estimated nucleated cell counts. This table comes from immunoSEQ multiplex PCR, and its TCRdb copy is limited to in-frame clones, with some not included. V and J calls and clone size are as listed in that table; D and trimming were resolved from the DNA. The table includes 120,000 or so clones, about 80% detected once. Germline loops: CDR1 MGHDK, CDR2 SYGVNS. CDR3 length: 13 residues. V lost 4 bases and J lost 2, with 6 bases in between. The TCR originated in a man aged 40-50 years with active or convalescent COVID-19. The V gene is TRBV25-1, the J gene TRBJ1-3; the D is unclear. Sequencing was performed on peripheral blood. The CDR3 region is CASSGSPGNTIYF. CDR3 DNA: TGTGCCAGCAGTGGGAGCCCTGGAAACACCATATATTTT.